The table lists the clone carrying this TCR beta chain with a few counts. The data originate from a study of blood T cell repertoires in COVID-19. Study-level background: Researchers got acute and convalescent COVID-19 samples from the United States, Italy and Spain.

Germline CDR1 reads SGHRS; CDR2 reads YFSETQ. The CDR3 spans 15 residues. V dropped 1 base and J dropped 3 bases, with 10 bases sitting between them. Assay: immunoSEQ multiplex PCR; the TCRdb copy retains only in-frame clones and omits some. The table has more than 150,000 clones, around 84% seen once. The gene calls are TRBV5-1 and TRBJ1-4; D may be TRBD1 (6 bases). This receptor was taken from a woman aged 50 to 65 who had recovered from COVID-19. The source material was PBMCs or T cells enriched from blood (not recorded which). Here the CDR3 reads CASSLQGLANEKLFF. The CDR3, as DNA: TGCGCCAGCAGCTTGCAGGGGCTGGCTAATGAAAAACTGTTTTTT.